Each of the 11 T cell receptor beta chains below was sequenced from the same sample in a study of blood T cell repertoires in COVID-19. TCRdb's copy holds only in-frame clones and misses some; the assay was immunoSEQ multiplex PCR. The repertoire has roughly 70,000 clones, about 68% of them found once; the top ten carry 35%. What was sequenced was peripheral blood. The receptors derive from a woman in her seventies with acute or convalescent COVID-19.

The CDR3 nucleotides are TGTGCCAGCAGCGCGCCAAAGGATACGCAGTATTTT. Protein sequence: CASSAPKDTQYF. The genes are TRBV6-5 and TRBJ2-3; D not resolved. Germline V gene lookup returns CDR1 MNHEY and CDR2 SVGAGI. CDR3 length: 12 amino acids. The V end was cut by 6 bases, the J end by 6 bases, with 10 bases between.

The chain joins TRBV5-1 to TRBJ2-1; D not resolved. Germline CDR1 is SGHRS and CDR2 is YFSETQ. Trimming stripped 0 bases from V and 10 bases from J, with 8 bases between. There are 12 residues in the CDR3. The CDR3 bases are TGCGCCAGCAGCTTGGCGGGTAGGGAGCAGTTCTTC. It encodes CASSLAGREQFF.

The chain links TRBV27 to TRBJ2-3, with TRBD2 matching over 10 bases. Trimming took 6 bases from V and 4 from J; bases not matched to a gene: 10. This CDR3 has 16 amino acids. Per the germline V gene, CDR1 is MNHEY and CDR2 is SMNVEV (reference sequence). CDR3 residues: CASSPPRSGGSDTQYF. The CDR3 DNA follows: TGTGCCAGCAGCCCCCCTCGTAGCGGGGGGTCAGATACGCAGTATTTT.

The chain combines TRBV7-7 with TRBJ2-5; D possibly corresponds to TRBD1 (7 bases). Germline CDR1 and CDR2: SSHAT and FNYEAQ (reference sequence). The CDR3 has 15 residues. V was cut by 5 bases and J by 5 bases, with 18 bases left in between. The CDR3 loop is CASSPRGASGETQYF. The CDR3 nucleotides are TGTGCCAGCAGCCCCAGGGGGGCAAGCGGGGAGACCCAGTACTTC. Drawing the rest from reference TRBV7-7 and TRBJ2-5, the complete variable domain is GAGVSQSPRYKVTKRGQDVTLRCDPISSHATLYWYQQALGQGPEFLTYFNYEAQPDKSGLPSDRFSAERPEGSISTLTIQRTEQRDSAMYRCASSPRGASGETQYFGPGTRLLVL.

The chain uses TRBV28 and TRBJ2-5; 9 nucleotides match TRBD1. The CDR3 runs 17 residues. V lost 2 bases, J lost 3 bases, and 10 bases stayed unmatched. CDR1 is MDHEN, CDR2 SYDVKM, per germline. The CDR3 protein is CASSLNRGQEPKETQYF. As DNA, the CDR3 is TGTGCCAGCAGTTTAAACAGGGGGCAAGAACCCAAAGAGACCCAGTACTTC.

This chain connects TRBV5-1 to TRBJ1-2; TRBD1 aligns across 8 bases. The CDR3 runs to 15 residues. CDR1 and CDR2 (germline): SGHRS, YFSETQ. The trim removed 2 bases at V and 3 bases at J, leaving 6 bases unmatched. This CDR3 is CASSFGQGRDYGYTF. The CDR3 bases are TGCGCCAGCAGCTTCGGACAGGGAAGAGACTATGGCTACACCTTC.

This clone showed up just once. The V call is TRBV11-2, the J call TRBJ1-1; D is unclear. The CDR3 is made up of 12 amino acids. Germline lookup yields CDR1 SGHAT and CDR2 FQNNGV. Trimming stripped 3 bases from V and 6 bases from J, with 8 bases between. The CDR3 sequence is CASSFSDSEAFF. In DNA form, the CDR3 reads TGTGCCAGCAGCTTCAGCGATTCTGAAGCTTTCTTT.

J is TRBJ2-3 and V is TRBV19; D possibly corresponds to TRBD1 (6 bases). Germline CDR1 is LNHDA and CDR2 is SQIVND (reference sequence). V was cut by 5 bases and J by 4 bases, with 19 bases left in between. The CDR3 has 16 residues. The CDR3 nucleotides read TGTGCCAGTAGTGATGGGGGCAGGGCAGGGCCAGATACGCAGTATTTT. Protein: CASSDGGRAGPDTQYF. The complete variable domain, with remaining parts taken from reference TRBV19 and TRBJ2-3, reads DGGITQSPKYLFRKEGQNVTLSCEQNLNHDAMYWYRQDPGQGLRLIYYSQIVNDFQKGDIAEGYSVSREKKESFPLTVTSAQKNPTAFYLCASSDGGRAGPDTQYFGPGTRLTVL.

The genes are TRBV10-1 and TRBJ2-5; D is uncertain. Trimming cost V 3 bases and J 5 bases, with 4 bases left between them. CDR1 and CDR2 (germline): WNHNN, SYGVQD (reference sequence). This CDR3 region has 11 residues. The CDR3 is CASSDGETQYF. The CDR3 DNA is TGCGCCAGCAGTGACGGGGAGACCCAGTACTTC.

On this clone: Additional DNA sequences in this sample encode the identical CDR3. This sequence joins TRBV5-1 and TRBJ2-7; 7 bases align to TRBD2. V lost 6 bases and J lost 3; bases outside the gene matches: 6. In germline, CDR1 is SGHRS, CDR2 YFSETQ. The CDR3 length is 13 residues. The CDR3 loop reads CASTRTGGYEQYF. The CDR3 nucleotides are TGCGCCAGCACCAGGACGGGAGGCTACGAGCAGTACTTC.

The chain carries TRBV2 and TRBJ1-3; TRBD1 might be the D (6 bases). CDR1 SNHLY and CDR2 FYNNEI come from the germline V gene. V was clipped by 6 bases and J by 0 bases, with 12 bases between them. The CDR3 loop spans 15 amino acids. CDR3 residues: CASRRDTSSGNTIYF. CDR3 nucleotides: TGTGCCAGCAGGAGGGACACGAGCTCTGGAAACACCATATATTTT.